These 22 T cell receptor beta chains share one sample of origin, sequenced in a study of T cells in Graves' hyperthyroidism and ophthalmopathy. Authors of the study amplified TCR beta CDR3 regions from RNA transcripts. The HTBI primer set drove a first-round RT-PCR of the TCR CDR3. TCRdb used MiXCR to reprocess the multiplex PCR reads, holding one entry per CDR3 protein. The table lists roughly 400,000 distinct CDR3 sequences, roughly 25% of them singletons. The sequenced sample consisted of blood. All receptors derive from a man aged 45-65 years with Graves' hyperthyroidism.

This clonotype has a handful of counts. V usage is TRBV18 and J usage is TRBJ1-5; no reliable D call. V lost 2 bases and J 7 bases, leaving 9 bases between the germline ends. The CDR3 covers 13 residues. Germline CDR1 reads KGHSH; CDR2 reads LQKENI. The CDR3 DNA sequence: TGTGCCAGCTCACCAGGAGAGTTCCAGCCCCAGCATTTT. It codes for CASSPGEFQPQHF. The full variable domain, with the rest looked up from reference TRBV18 and TRBJ1-5, is NAGVMQNPRHLVRRRGQEARLRCSPMKGHSHVYWYRQLPEEGLKFMVYLQKENIIDESGMPKERFSAEFPKEGPSILRIQQVVRGDSAAYFCASSPGEFQPQHFGDGTRLSIL.

This clonotype showed up many times. J is TRBJ2-1 and V is TRBV2, with 10 bases fitting TRBD2. This CDR3 is built from 14 residues. The V gene's germline CDR1 is SNHLY and CDR2 FYNNEI. V shed 3 bases, J shed 6 bases, and the junction held 2 bases outside the gene matches. In nucleotides, the CDR3 is TGTGCCAGCAGTGACGGGACTAGCGTCAATGAGCAGTTCTTC. This translates into CASSDGTSVNEQFF.

The gene calls are TRBV12-3 or TRBV12-4 and TRBJ2-2; 7 bases align to TRBD1. The CDR3 is 14 amino acids. J gave up 4 bases and V 5 bases, and 4 bases lay outside the gene matches. CDR3 residues: CASSQRQGTGELFF. The DNA for the CDR3 is TGTGCCAGCAGTCAAAGACAGGGCACCGGGGAGCTGTTTTTT.

The gene calls are TRBV11-3 and TRBJ1-2; 12 bases map to TRBD1. The junction had 11 bases not matched to a gene; V was cut back by 8 bases and J by 7 bases. There are 15 residues in the CDR3. The V gene's germline CDR1 is SGHNT and CDR2 YENEEA. The CDR3 region has the DNA TGTGCCAGCGGGGCCGGGACAGGGGGCATAGGTGGCTACACCTTC. Amino acid sequence: CASGAGTGGIGGYTF.

This clonotype showed up many times. V and J are TRBV6-2 or TRBV6-3 and TRBJ2-1, with 7 bases lining up with TRBD2. Trimming took 5 bases from V and 4 from J; bases not matched to a gene: 8. The CDR3 has 15 amino acids. Looked up from germline, CDR1 is MNHEY and CDR2 is SVGEGT. This CDR3 is CASSQIGGVYNEQFF. CDR3 nucleotides: TGTGCCAGCAGTCAGATTGGGGGGGTATACAATGAGCAGTTCTTC.

This clonotype was recorded many times. The CDR3 DNA reads as TGTGCCAGCAGCCAAGGTGGGCAGAAGAGGTATGGCTACACCTTC. This encodes CASSQGGQKRYGYTF. The V and J genes are TRBV3-1 and TRBJ1-2; the D is unclear. V lost 1 base and J 5 bases, leaving 14 bases between the germline ends. Looked up from germline, CDR1 is LGHDT and CDR2 is YNNKEL (reference sequence). CDR3 length: 15 residues.

This clonotype turned up a few times. The chain links TRBV6-5 to TRBJ2-5, with 8 bases aligning to TRBD1. Looked up from germline, CDR1 is MNHEY and CDR2 is SVGAGI. Trimming cost V 0 bases and J 4 bases; bases outside gene matches: 4. CDR3 length: 15 residues. This CDR3 reads CASSYSSRGPETQYF. The CDR3 DNA reads as TGTGCCAGCAGTTACTCGTCCAGGGGGCCAGAGACCCAGTACTTC.

This clonotype was observed a few times. This chain uses TRBV2 with TRBJ2-1; no clear D. Trimming pared 5 bases from V and 5 bases from J, leaving 10 bases between. CDR3 length equals 13 residues. Per germline, CDR1 SNHLY and CDR2 FYNNEI. The CDR3 coding sequence is TGTGCCAGCAGTATTAGCCGGGACAATGAGCAGTTCTTC. This sequence encodes CASSISRDNEQFF. Variable domain in full (rest from reference TRBV2 and TRBJ2-1): EPEVTQTPSHQVTQMGQEVILRCVPISNHLYFYWYRQILGQKVEFLVSFYNNEISEKSEIFDDQFSVERPDGSNFTLKIRSTKLEDSAMYFCASSISRDNEQFFGPGTRLTVL.

This clonotype was detected a few times. This chain joins TRBV5-1 and TRBJ1-1; D unclear. Germline-derived CDR1 and CDR2 are SGHRS and YFSETQ. The CDR3 runs 14 residues. Trimming left V 0 bases short and J 0 bases short, with 6 bases between. CDR3 amino acids: CASSLASMNTEAFF. The CDR3 nucleotides read TGCGCCAGCAGCTTGGCCAGCATGAACACTGAAGCTTTCTTT.

The V gene is TRBV7-3, the J gene TRBJ2-3; D is possibly TRBD1 (6 bases). There are 19 residues in the CDR3. CDR1 and CDR2 (germline): SGHTA, FQGTGA. V lost 2 bases and J 0 bases, leaving 21 bases between the germline ends. CDR3 sequence reads: CASSLPDVADSPSTDTQYF. The CDR3 bases are TGTGCCAGCAGCTTACCCGACGTCGCGGACAGCCCTAGCACAGATACGCAGTATTTT. Drawing the rest from reference TRBV7-3 and TRBJ2-3, the complete variable domain is GAGVSQTPSNKVTEKGKYVELRCDPISGHTALYWYRQSLGQGPEFLIYFQGTGAADDSGLPNDRFFAVRPEGSVSTLKIQRTERGDSAVYLCASSLPDVADSPSTDTQYFGPGTRLTVL.

The table lists this clonotype with a few counts. The rearrangement joins TRBV20-1 to TRBJ2-1, with 14 bases matching TRBD2. There are 19 residues in the CDR3. V shed 3 bases and J 1 base; nucleotides not matched to a gene: 11. CDR1 DFQATT and CDR2 SNEGSKA come from the germline V gene (reference sequence). The CDR3 spells CSARGKTSGRALSYNEQFF. Written as DNA, the CDR3 is TGCAGTGCTAGGGGCAAGACTAGCGGGAGGGCCCTTTCCTACAATGAGCAGTTCTTC.

The rearrangement uses TRBV30 and TRBJ2-1, with 7 positions matching TRBD2. Germline CDR1 GTSNPN, CDR2 SVGIG (reference sequence). CDR3 length: 15 residues. Trimming removed 3 bases from V and 6 bases from J; junction bases left unmatched: 11. CDR3 DNA: TGTGCCTGGAGCGAACATAGGACTAGTGGCAATGAGCAGTTCTTC. Its protein product is CAWSEHRTSGNEQFF.

J is TRBJ2-1 and V is TRBV7-9; D gene ambiguous. V shed 2 bases and J shed 6 bases, with 8 bases lying between them. Germline values: CDR1 SEHNR, CDR2 FQNEAQ (reference sequence). The CDR3 is 13 amino acids. The CDR3 loop is CASSLPTTNEQFF. CDR3 nucleotides: TGTGCCAGCAGCTTACCGACCACCAATGAGCAGTTCTTC. The variable domain in full, with the rest retrieved from reference TRBV7-9 and TRBJ2-1, is DTGVSQNPRHKITKRGQNVTFRCDPISEHNRLYWYRQTLGQGPEFLTYFQNEAQLEKSRLLSDRFSAERPKGSFSTLEIQRTEQGDSAMYLCASSLPTTNEQFFGPGTRLTVL.

In this sample, this clonotype turned up a few times. V and J are TRBV20-1 and TRBJ2-1; D might be TRBD1 (6 bases). This CDR3 has 12 residues. CDR1 is DFQATT and CDR2 is SNEGSKA in the germline V gene (reference sequence). The V gene lost 2 bases and the J gene lost 6 bases, with 8 bases spanning the gap. CDR3 in DNA: TGCAGTGCTAGATGGGGGCCCAATGAGCAGTTCTTC. Encoded protein: CSARWGPNEQFF.

This clonotype showed up just a few times. This chain uses TRBV27 with TRBJ1-1; D uncertain. The CDR3 runs to 18 residues. Trimming removed 0 bases at V and 0 bases at J, with 17 bases between. Looked up from germline, CDR1 is MNHEY and CDR2 is SMNVEV (reference sequence). CDR3 amino acids: CASSLSPLLASVNTEAFF. In nucleotides, the CDR3 is TGTGCCAGCAGTTTATCCCCGCTCTTGGCTTCCGTGAACACTGAAGCTTTCTTT.

As concerns this clonotype: One end of the junction is discordant with germline, which a read error may explain. This chain joins TRBV6-2 or TRBV6-3 and TRBJ2-7; D not resolved. Germline V CDR1 and CDR2: MNHEY, SVGEGT. This CDR3 has 12 amino acids. The CDR3 here is CASSYSLRKKHF. The CDR3 coding sequence is TGTGCCAGCAGTTACTCGTTAAGGAAGAAGCACTTC.

This clonotype occurred a few times. The chain couples TRBV6-1 to TRBJ1-1, with TRBD1 matching 7 bases. The CDR3 consists of 12 residues. V trimming: 6 bases; J trimming: 6 bases; junction bases outside the gene matches: 4. Looked up from germline, CDR1 is MNHNS and CDR2 is SASEGT. The CDR3, as DNA: TGTGCCAGCAGGGGACAGAGGTCTGAAGCTTTCTTT. This gives the protein CASRGQRSEAFF.

This clonotype was detected only a few times. The chain employs TRBV7-8 and TRBJ2-4; TRBD2 might be the D (5 bases). The CDR3 has 16 residues. The V end lost 4 bases, the J end lost 6 bases, and 19 bases lay between the germline ends. CDR1 SGHVS and CDR2 FQNEAQ come from the germline V gene. The CDR3 DNA reads as TGTGCCAGCAGCTCCAACCTTGGGAAACGGGGAAACATTCAGTACTTC. It is translated as CASSSNLGKRGNIQYF.

This clonotype was recorded at least ten times. The chain uses TRBV7-2 and TRBJ2-1, with D unresolved. Germline V gene sequence: CDR1 SGHTA, CDR2 FQGNSA. V lost 0 bases and J lost 6, with 12 bases in between. The CDR3 is made up of 15 amino acids. Here the CDR3 reads CASSLASLSVNEQFF. In DNA form, the CDR3 reads TGTGCCAGCAGCTTAGCGAGTTTGTCAGTCAATGAGCAGTTCTTC.

The chain links TRBV20-1 to TRBJ2-2; D gene unclear. V lost 3 bases and J 6 bases, leaving 11 bases between the germline ends. This CDR3 comprises 13 residues. Germline CDR1 DFQATT, CDR2 SNEGSKA (reference sequence). CDR3 residues: CSARAHLSGELFF. CDR3 coding DNA: TGCAGTGCTAGGGCCCACTTATCCGGGGAGCTGTTTTTT.

The chain has TRBV20-1 and TRBJ2-1, with 7 nucleotides matching TRBD2. CDR3 length equals 14 residues. Germline CDR1 and CDR2: DFQATT and SNEGSKA (reference sequence). Trimming removed 2 bases from V and 5 bases from J; junction bases left unmatched: 6. The DNA of the CDR3 is TGCAGTGCTAGACAACTAGCGAGACACAATGAGCAGTTCTTC. This sequence encodes CSARQLARHNEQFF.

This clonotype was observed a handful of times. This chain uses TRBV27 with TRBJ2-4; perhaps TRBD1 as D (5 bases). CDR3 length: 17 residues. Germline V gene data show CDR1 as MNHEY and CDR2 as SMNVEV (reference sequence). Trimming removed 8 bases from V and 1 base from J, with 21 bases in between. The CDR3 coding sequence is TGTGCCAGCTCTCCTCTTATACAGGCCGGGGCCAAAAACATTCAGTACTTC. Its translation is CASSPLIQAGAKNIQYF.